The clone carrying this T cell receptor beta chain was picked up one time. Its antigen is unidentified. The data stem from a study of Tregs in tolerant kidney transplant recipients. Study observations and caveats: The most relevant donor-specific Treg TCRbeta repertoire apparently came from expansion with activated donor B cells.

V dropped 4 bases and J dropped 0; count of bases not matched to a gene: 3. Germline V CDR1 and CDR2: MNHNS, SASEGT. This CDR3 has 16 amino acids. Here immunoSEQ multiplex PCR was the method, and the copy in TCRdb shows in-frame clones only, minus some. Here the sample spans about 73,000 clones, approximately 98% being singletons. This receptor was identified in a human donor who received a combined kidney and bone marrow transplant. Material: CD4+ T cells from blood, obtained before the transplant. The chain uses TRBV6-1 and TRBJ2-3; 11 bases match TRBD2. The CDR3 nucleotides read TGTGCCAGCAGTGTATTAGCGGGAGGGAGCACAGATACGCAGTATTTT. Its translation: CASSVLAGGSTDTQYF.